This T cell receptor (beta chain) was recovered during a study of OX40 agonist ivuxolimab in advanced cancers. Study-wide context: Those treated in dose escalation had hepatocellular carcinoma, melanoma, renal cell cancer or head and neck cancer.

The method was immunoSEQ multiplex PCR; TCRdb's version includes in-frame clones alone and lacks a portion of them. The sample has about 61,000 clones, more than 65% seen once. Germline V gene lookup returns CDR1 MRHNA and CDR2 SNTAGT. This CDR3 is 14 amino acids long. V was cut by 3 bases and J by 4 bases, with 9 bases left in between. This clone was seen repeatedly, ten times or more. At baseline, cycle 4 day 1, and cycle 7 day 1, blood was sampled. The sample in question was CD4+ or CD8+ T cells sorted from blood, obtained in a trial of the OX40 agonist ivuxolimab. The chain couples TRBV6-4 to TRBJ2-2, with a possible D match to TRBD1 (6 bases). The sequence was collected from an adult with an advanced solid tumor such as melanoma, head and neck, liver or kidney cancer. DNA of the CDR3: TGTGCCAGCAGTGAAGCAGGGGCCACCGGGGAGCTGTTTTTT. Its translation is CASSEAGATGELFF.